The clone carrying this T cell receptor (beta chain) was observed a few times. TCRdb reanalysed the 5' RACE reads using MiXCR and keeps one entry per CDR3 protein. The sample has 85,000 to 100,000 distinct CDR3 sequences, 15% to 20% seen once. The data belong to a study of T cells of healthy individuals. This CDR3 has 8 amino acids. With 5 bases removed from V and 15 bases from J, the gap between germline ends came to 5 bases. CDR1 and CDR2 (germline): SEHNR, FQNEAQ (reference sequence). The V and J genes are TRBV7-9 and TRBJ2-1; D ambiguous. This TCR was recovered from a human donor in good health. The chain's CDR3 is CASSGRFF. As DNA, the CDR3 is TGTGCCAGCAGCGGGCGGTTCTTC.